This T cell receptor beta chain was sequenced during a study of shared clonotypes between healthy human individuals. Germline V gene sequence: CDR1 SGHTA, CDR2 FQGNSA. Trimming removed 3 bases from V and 1 base from J, with 21 bases in between. The CDR3 runs 18 residues. Data came from immunoSEQ multiplex PCR; TCRdb stores just in-frame clones and leaves some out. This sample has about a million clones; 77% occur once, and the top ten carry about 0.89%. What was sequenced was memory CD4+ T cells from PBMCs. Subset indicated: CD45RA-negative fraction. This chain links TRBV7-2 with TRBJ2-5; TRBD2 is a possible D gene (6 bases). The sequence derives from a man aged 18 to 30 in good health. Some clones in this sample may be carry-over from other donors' samples. The CDR3 reads CASSFSPFRGSGQETQYF. The CDR3, as DNA: TGTGCCAGCAGCTTTTCCCCATTCCGGGGGAGCGGCCAAGAGACCCAGTACTTC.